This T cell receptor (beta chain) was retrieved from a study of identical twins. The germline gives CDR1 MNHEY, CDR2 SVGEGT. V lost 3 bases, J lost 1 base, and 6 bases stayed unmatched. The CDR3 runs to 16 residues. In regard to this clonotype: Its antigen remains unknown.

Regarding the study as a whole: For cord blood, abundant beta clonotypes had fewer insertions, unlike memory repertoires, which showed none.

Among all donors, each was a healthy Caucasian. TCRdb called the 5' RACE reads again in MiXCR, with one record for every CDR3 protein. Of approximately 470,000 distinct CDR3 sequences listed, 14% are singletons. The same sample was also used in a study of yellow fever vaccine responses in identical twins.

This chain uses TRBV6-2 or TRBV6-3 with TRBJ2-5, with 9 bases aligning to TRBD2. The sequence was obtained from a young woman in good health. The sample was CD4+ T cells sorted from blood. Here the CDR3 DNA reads TGTGCCAGCAGTTATGAGCGGGAGGACGGCCAAGAGACCCAGTACTTC. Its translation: CASSYEREDGQETQYF.